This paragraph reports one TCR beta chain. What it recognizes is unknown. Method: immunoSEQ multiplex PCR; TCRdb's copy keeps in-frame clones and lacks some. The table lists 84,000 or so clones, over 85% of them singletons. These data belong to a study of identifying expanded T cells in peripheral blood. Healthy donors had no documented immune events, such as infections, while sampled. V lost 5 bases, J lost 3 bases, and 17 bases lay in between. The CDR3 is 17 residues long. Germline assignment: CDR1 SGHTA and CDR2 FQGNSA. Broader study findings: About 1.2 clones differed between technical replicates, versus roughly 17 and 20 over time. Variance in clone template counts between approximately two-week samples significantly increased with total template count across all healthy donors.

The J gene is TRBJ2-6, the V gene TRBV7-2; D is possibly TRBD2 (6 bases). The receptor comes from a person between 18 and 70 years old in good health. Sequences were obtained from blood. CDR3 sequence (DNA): TGTGCCAGCAGCCCAGTGGCGGGACTTTTTGGGGCCAACGTCCTGACTTTC. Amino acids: CASSPVAGLFGANVLTF.